The 22 T cell receptor beta chains listed next were all sequenced from one sample in a study of cytomegalovirus exposure and HLA in healthy donors. It was with 60 Vbeta and 13 Jbeta primers that the PCR ran. Only in-frame clones appear in the TCRdb table, and some are missing; sequencing was by immunoSEQ multiplex PCR. The specimen's table records approximately 100,000 clones. Sequencing used PBMCs. The receptors were sampled from a man aged 35 to 55 in good health and CMV-seronegative.

Here the CDR3 DNA reads TGTGCCAGCACGACTGACGGTAACACCGGGGAGCTGTTTTTT. Translating gives CASTTDGNTGELFF. This sequence joins TRBV9 and TRBJ2-2; no reliable D call. Per germline, CDR1 SGDLS and CDR2 YYNGEE. The CDR3 has 14 residues. V lost 6 bases, J lost 2 bases, and 11 bases lay in between.

This chain connects TRBV19 to TRBJ1-6; 7 nucleotides line up with TRBD1. J gave up 11 bases and V 5 bases, and 12 bases lay outside the gene matches. The CDR3 spans 15 residues. Germline CDR1 LNHDA, CDR2 SQIVND (reference sequence). The CDR3 DNA is TGTGCCAGTAGTCGAGACAGGGATCTGGGGACACCCCTCCACTTT. It translates to CASSRDRDLGTPLHF.

The chain is built from TRBV6-1 and TRBJ1-5; 11 positions agree with TRBD1. CDR3 size: 14 residues. With 6 bases clipped from V and 6 bases from J, the junction kept 4 bases outside the gene matches. CDR1 and CDR2 from the germline V gene are MNHNS and SASEGT. CDR3 residues: CASRGQGGPQPQHF. The CDR3 nucleotides read TGTGCCAGCAGGGGACAGGGGGGTCCTCAGCCCCAGCATTTT.

The rearrangement uses TRBV19 and TRBJ1-1; a weak D match, TRBD1 (5 bases). Germline V CDR1 and CDR2: LNHDA, SQIVND (reference sequence). This CDR3 is built from 15 residues. V dropped 6 bases and J dropped 1 base, with 15 bases sitting between them. In DNA form, the CDR3 reads TGTGCCAGTAGGCGAGATCAAGGACAGAACACTGAAGCTTTCTTT. Protein product: CASRRDQGQNTEAFF.

The rearrangement joins TRBV28 to TRBJ2-7; D is unresolved. Trimming took 7 bases from V and 7 from J, leaving 14 bases between them. CDR1 MDHEN and CDR2 SYDVKM come from the germline V gene. This CDR3 contains 12 residues. CDR3 amino acids: CASTASGREQYF. The CDR3 DNA follows: TGTGCCAGCACCGCTTCAGGAAGGGAGCAGTACTTC.

This chain connects TRBV11-2 to TRBJ2-5; D gene ambiguous. This CDR3 contains 12 residues. CDR1 is SGHAT, CDR2 FQNNGV, per germline. V lost 5 bases to trimming and J lost 5 bases, with 9 bases between them. This CDR3 reads CASSQSGETQYF. The CDR3 region has the DNA TGTGCCAGCAGCCAAAGTGGCGAGACCCAGTACTTC.

The rearrangement links TRBV19 to TRBJ1-2; D remains ambiguous. From germline, CDR1 is LNHDA and CDR2 SQIVND (reference sequence). This CDR3 is 13 amino acids long. V was cut by 4 bases and J by 8 bases, with 14 bases left in between. The CDR3 coding sequence is TGTGCCAGTAGTACACGCGGGGTCGAGGGCTACACCTTC. Amino acids: CASSTRGVEGYTF.

For the CDR3, the DNA is TGTGCCAGCACCGTCTCTAGCGGTACTCAAGAGACCCAGTACTTC. This translates into CASTVSSGTQETQYF. V gene TRBV6-5 combines with J gene TRBJ2-5, with 7 positions matching TRBD2. J was trimmed by 2 bases and V by 7 bases; bases with no gene match: 10. The CDR3 extends over 15 amino acids. Germline CDR1 is MNHEY and CDR2 is SVGAGI.

The chain is built from TRBV7-2 and TRBJ1-5; TRBD1 aligns across 9 bases. Trimming took 4 bases from V and 6 from J; bases not matched to a gene: 4. This CDR3 has 14 amino acids. CDR1 and CDR2 (germline): SGHTA, FQGNSA. The CDR3 loop is CASSSQGAVQPQHF. CDR3 nucleotide sequence: TGTGCCAGCAGCTCACAGGGGGCAGTTCAGCCCCAGCATTTT.

The chain joins TRBV5-1 to TRBJ2-1; TRBD2 aligns across 10 bases. Looked up from germline, CDR1 is SGHRS and CDR2 is YFSETQ. The CDR3 has 16 residues. V trimming: 1 base; J trimming: 9 bases; junction bases outside the gene matches: 10. The CDR3 DNA sequence: TGCGCCAGCAGCTTGTTCCAGCGGGAGGGCCGGGGTGAGCAGTTCTTC. Residues: CASSLFQREGRGEQFF.

The rearrangement links TRBV4-1 to TRBJ1-2; tentative D call: TRBD1 (6 bases). V was trimmed by 0 bases and J by 5 bases, leaving 16 bases between them. The CDR3 has 16 residues. Germline CDR1 is MGHRA and CDR2 is YSYEKL. This chain's CDR3 is CASSQESAGVQYGYTF. CDR3 bases: TGCGCCAGCAGCCAAGAATCGGCAGGGGTCCAATATGGCTACACCTTC.

V gene TRBV6-4 combines with J gene TRBJ2-3; 7 bases map to TRBD2. The CDR3 covers 13 residues. The germline V gene has CDR1 MRHNA and CDR2 SNTAGT. J gave up 7 bases and V 2 bases, and 3 bases lay outside the gene matches. This CDR3 is CASSDGGGNTQYF. The CDR3 coding sequence is TGTGCCAGCAGTGACGGGGGGGGGAATACGCAGTATTTT.

This chain links TRBV6-1 with TRBJ2-1; D unclear. V dropped 8 bases and J dropped 5 bases, with 10 bases sitting between them. In germline, CDR1 is MNHNS, CDR2 SASEGT. This CDR3 is built from 12 residues. CDR3 region: CASADTDNEQFF. The CDR3 nucleotides are TGTGCCAGCGCCGACACCGACAATGAGCAGTTCTTC.

This chain joins TRBV13 and TRBJ2-5, with D tentatively TRBD2 (5 bases). The DNA matches TRBJ2-7 better at its end, which makes the J call doubtful. CDR1 and CDR2 (germline): PRHDT, FYEKMQ (reference sequence). The CDR3 sequence is 11 residues long. CDR3 bases: TGTGCCAGCAGCACTAGCTACGAGCAGTACTTC. Amino acids: CASSTSYEQYF.

The gene calls are TRBV18 and TRBJ1-3; tentative D call: TRBD1 (5 bases). Trimming stripped 6 bases from V and 0 bases from J, with 15 bases between. This CDR3 region has 16 residues. Germline V gene sequence: CDR1 KGHSH, CDR2 LQKENI. The CDR3 sequence is CASSRGTVDSGNTIYF. The CDR3 DNA follows: TGTGCCAGCTCCCGCGGGACCGTCGACTCTGGAAACACCATATATTTT.

The chain has TRBV18 and TRBJ1-1; no definite D call. Trimming removed 3 bases from V and 6 bases from J, with 17 bases in between. The germline CDR1 and CDR2 sequences are KGHSH and LQKENI. The length of the CDR3 is 15 residues. The CDR3 loop is CASSPAAALWAEAFF. As DNA, the CDR3 is TGTGCCAGCTCACCTGCTGCGGCCTTATGGGCTGAAGCTTTCTTT.

CDR3 in DNA: TGTGCCAGCAGCCGCCTAGCGGGAGCTAACACAGATACGCAGTATTTT. It is translated as CASSRLAGANTDTQYF. The rearrangement uses TRBV14 and TRBJ2-3; TRBD2 agrees at 10 bases. Germline V CDR1 and CDR2: SGHDN, FVKESK. The CDR3 covers 16 residues. Trimming removed 4 bases from V and 2 bases from J; junction bases left unmatched: 6.

The rearrangement uses TRBV6-5 and TRBJ2-5; D perhaps matches TRBD1 (6 bases). Judging by the DNA end, TRBJ2-7 fits better; the J call may be wrong. Germline loops: CDR1 MNHEY, CDR2 SVGAGI. The CDR3 is 14 amino acids. CDR3 sequence (DNA): TGTGCCAGCAGCCGCAAACAGGGAGCTAACGAGCAGTACTTC. The encoded protein is CASSRKQGANEQYF.

The chain is built from TRBV7-8 and TRBJ2-7; 11 bases line up with TRBD1. The CDR3 totals 12 residues. Trimming removed 8 bases from V and 3 bases from J; junction bases left unmatched: 0. Germline V gene data show CDR1 as SGHVS and CDR2 as FQNEAQ. The CDR3 sequence is CASGTGGYEQYF. For the CDR3, the DNA is TGTGCCAGCGGGACAGGGGGCTACGAGCAGTACTTC.

The rearrangement joins TRBV28 to TRBJ1-2, with D unresolved. Germline assignment: CDR1 MDHEN and CDR2 SYDVKM. V was clipped by 4 bases and J by 4 bases, with 13 bases between them. This CDR3 has 14 residues. CDR3 coding DNA: TGTGCCAGCAGTTCCTCTCCTACCACCTATGGCTACACCTTC. Protein: CASSSSPTTYGYTF.

CDR3 coding DNA: TGTGCCAGCACCACCCCGGGGAGGCCCAATTCACCCCTCCACTTT. Translated: CASTTPGRPNSPLHF. The chain uses TRBV6-5 and TRBJ1-6; no clear D. Trimming shortened V by 7 bases and J by 7 bases, and 17 bases separated the two germline ends. The CDR3 covers 15 residues. From germline, CDR1 is MNHEY and CDR2 SVGAGI.

The chain carries TRBV6-4 and TRBJ2-1; 8 nucleotides agree with TRBD1. Germline loops: CDR1 MRHNA, CDR2 SNTAGT. There are 16 residues in the CDR3. V shed 0 bases, J shed 8 bases, and the junction held 9 bases outside the gene matches. CDR3 in DNA: TGTGCCAGCAGTGACTCTTTGACAGGGGTTATAGATGAGCAGTTCTTC. Its translation: CASSDSLTGVIDEQFF.